This T cell receptor (beta chain) emerged from a study of radiotherapy plus CTLA-4 blockade in lung cancer. Study-wide points: Interferon-beta and early blood T cell clone dynamics reportedly predicted response best.

Focal radiation and CTLA-4 blockade (ipilimumab) were tested in chemo-refractory metastatic non-small-cell lung cancer patients. Produced via immunoSEQ multiplex PCR; TCRdb's table is partial and in-frame only. The sample lists roughly 110,000 clones, more than 65% occurring once. The CDR3 contains 14 residues. Germline V CDR1 and CDR2: SGHTA, FQGNSA. V dropped 5 bases and J dropped 5; count of bases not matched to a gene: 4. Comment on this clone: Its antigen is unknown.

The starting material was peripheral blood, obtained from a patient treated with radiotherapy plus ipilimumab. This TCR came from a human donor with non-small cell lung cancer that progressed on radiotherapy plus ipilimumab. Some clones in this sample may be carry-over from other donors' samples. The V gene is TRBV7-2, the J gene TRBJ2-2; 8 bases line up with TRBD1. CDR3 region: CASSRTGRTGELFF. The CDR3 DNA reads as TGTGCCAGCAGCCGGACAGGGCGAACCGGGGAGCTGTTTTTT.